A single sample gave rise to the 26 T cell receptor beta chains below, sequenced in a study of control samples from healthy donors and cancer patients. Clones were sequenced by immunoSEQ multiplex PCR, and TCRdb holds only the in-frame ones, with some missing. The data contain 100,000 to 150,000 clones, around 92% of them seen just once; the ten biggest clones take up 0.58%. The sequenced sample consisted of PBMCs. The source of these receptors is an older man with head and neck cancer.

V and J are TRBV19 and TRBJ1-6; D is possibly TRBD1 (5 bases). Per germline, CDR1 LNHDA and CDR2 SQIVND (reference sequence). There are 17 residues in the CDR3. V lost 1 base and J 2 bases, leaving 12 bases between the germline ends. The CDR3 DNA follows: TGTGCCAGTAGTATAGTTCCGGGGCGCGCCTATAATTCACCCCTCCACTTT. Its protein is CASSIVPGRAYNSPLHF.

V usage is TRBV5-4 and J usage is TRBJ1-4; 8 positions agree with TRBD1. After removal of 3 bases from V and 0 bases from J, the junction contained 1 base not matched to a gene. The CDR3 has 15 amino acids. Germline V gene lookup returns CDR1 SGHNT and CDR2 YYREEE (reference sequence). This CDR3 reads CASSSGQATNEKLFF. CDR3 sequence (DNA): TGTGCCAGCAGCTCGGGACAGGCAACTAATGAAAAACTGTTTTTT.

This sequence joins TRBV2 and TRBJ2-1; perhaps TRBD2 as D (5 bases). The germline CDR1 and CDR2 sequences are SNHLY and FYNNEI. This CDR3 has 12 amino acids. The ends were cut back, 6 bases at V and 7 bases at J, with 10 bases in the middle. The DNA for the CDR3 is TGTGCCAGCAGCAGCCGAGGGAATGAGCAGTTCTTC. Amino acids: CASSSRGNEQFF.

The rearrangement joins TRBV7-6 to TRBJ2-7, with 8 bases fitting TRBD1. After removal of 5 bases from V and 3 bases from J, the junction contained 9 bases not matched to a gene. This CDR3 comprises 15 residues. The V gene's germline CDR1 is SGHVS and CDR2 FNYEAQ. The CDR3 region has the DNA TGTGCCAGCAGCAGACAGGGGCTTAGGAACTACGAGCAGTACTTC. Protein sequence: CASSRQGLRNYEQYF.

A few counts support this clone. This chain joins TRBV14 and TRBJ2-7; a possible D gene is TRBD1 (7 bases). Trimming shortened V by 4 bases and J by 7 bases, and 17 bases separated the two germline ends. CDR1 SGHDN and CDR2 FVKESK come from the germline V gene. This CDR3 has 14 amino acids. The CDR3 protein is CASSRRGRSLEQYF. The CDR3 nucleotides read TGTGCCAGCAGCCGGAGGGGGCGGTCTCTGGAGCAGTACTTC.

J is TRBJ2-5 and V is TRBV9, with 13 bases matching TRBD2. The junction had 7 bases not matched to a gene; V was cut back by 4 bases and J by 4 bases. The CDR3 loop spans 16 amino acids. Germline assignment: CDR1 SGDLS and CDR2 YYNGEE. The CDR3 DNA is TGTGCCAGCAGCATTGGGACTAGCGGGATGGGAGAGACCCAGTACTTC. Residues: CASSIGTSGMGETQYF.

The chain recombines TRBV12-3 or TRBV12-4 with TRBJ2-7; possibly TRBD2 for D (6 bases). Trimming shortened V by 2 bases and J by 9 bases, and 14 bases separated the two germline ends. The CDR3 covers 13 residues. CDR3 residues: CASSLPPLGGQYF. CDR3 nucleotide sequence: TGTGCCAGCAGTTTACCCCCACTGGGAGGGCAGTACTTC.

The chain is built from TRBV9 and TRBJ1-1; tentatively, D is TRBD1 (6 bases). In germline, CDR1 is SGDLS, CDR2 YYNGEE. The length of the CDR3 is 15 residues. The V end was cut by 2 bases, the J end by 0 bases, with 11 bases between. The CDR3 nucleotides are TGTGCCAGCAGCGTTCGGGGGGGCATGAACACTGAAGCTTTCTTT. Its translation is CASSVRGGMNTEAFF.

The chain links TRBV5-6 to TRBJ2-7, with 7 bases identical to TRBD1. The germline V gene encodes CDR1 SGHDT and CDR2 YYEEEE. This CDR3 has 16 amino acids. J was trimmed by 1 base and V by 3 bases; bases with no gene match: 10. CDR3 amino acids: CASSWGQILSSYEQYF. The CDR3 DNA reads TGTGCCAGCAGCTGGGGACAGATTTTATCGTCCTACGAGCAGTACTTC. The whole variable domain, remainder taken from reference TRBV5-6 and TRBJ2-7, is DAGVTQSPTHLIKTRGQQVTLRCSPKSGHDTVSWYQQALGQGPQFIFQYYEEEERQRGNFPDRFSGHQFPNYSSELNVNALLLGDSALYLCASSWGQILSSYEQYFGPGTRLTVT.

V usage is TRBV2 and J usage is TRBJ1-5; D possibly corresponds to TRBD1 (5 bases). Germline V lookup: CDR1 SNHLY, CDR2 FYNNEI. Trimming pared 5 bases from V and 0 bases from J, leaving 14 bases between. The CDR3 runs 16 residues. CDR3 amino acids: CASSLSGGYSNQPQHF. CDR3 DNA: TGTGCCAGCAGTCTTTCGGGGGGATATAGCAATCAGCCCCAGCATTTT.

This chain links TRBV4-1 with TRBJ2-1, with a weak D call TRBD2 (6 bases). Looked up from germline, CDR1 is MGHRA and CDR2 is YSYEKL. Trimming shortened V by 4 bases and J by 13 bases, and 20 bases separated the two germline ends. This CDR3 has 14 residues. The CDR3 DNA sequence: TGCGCCAGCAGCCTCATAGGGACTCAAGCTAAACAGTTCTTC. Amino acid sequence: CASSLIGTQAKQFF.

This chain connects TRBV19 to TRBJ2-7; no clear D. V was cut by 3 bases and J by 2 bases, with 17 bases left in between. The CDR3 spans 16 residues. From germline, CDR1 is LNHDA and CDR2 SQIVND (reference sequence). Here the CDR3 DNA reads TGTGCCAGTAGTATCGAATTGACTCCGGGTGCCTACGAGCAGTACTTC. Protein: CASSIELTPGAYEQYF. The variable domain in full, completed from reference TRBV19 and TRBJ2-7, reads DGGITQSPKYLFRKEGQNVTLSCEQNLNHDAMYWYRQDPGQGLRLIYYSQIVNDFQKGDIAEGYSVSREKKESFPLTVTSAQKNPTAFYLCASSIELTPGAYEQYFGPGTRLTVT.

This CDR3 reads CASRLTSTYLTDTQYF. Written as DNA, the CDR3 is TGCGCCAGCAGACTAACTAGCACCTACCTCACAGATACGCAGTATTTT. The chain couples TRBV4-1 to TRBJ2-3, with TRBD2 as a possible D gene (6 bases). This CDR3 is 16 amino acids long. Germline V gives CDR1 MGHRA, CDR2 YSYEKL. Trimming removed 6 bases at V and 2 bases at J, with 18 bases between.

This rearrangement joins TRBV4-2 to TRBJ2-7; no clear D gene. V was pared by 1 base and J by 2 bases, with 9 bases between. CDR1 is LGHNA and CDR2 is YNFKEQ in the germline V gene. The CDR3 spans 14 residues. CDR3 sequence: CASSQGSLTYEQYF. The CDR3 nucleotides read TGTGCCAGCAGCCAAGGGAGCTTAACCTACGAGCAGTACTTC.

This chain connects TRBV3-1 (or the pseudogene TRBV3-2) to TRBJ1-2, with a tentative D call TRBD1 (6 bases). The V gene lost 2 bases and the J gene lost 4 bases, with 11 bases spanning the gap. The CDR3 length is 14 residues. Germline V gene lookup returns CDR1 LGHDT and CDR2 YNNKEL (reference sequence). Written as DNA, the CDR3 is TGTGCCAGCAGCCAATTGGACAGACCCTATGGCTACACCTTC. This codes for CASSQLDRPYGYTF.

CDR3 nucleotide sequence: TGTGCCAGCAGCCATACCGGGACAGGGAAAGAAAAACTGTTTTTT. This gives the protein CASSHTGTGKEKLFF. This rearrangement joins TRBV3-1 (or the pseudogene TRBV3-2) to TRBJ1-4, with 9 bases identical to TRBD1. Germline values: CDR1 LGHDT, CDR2 YNNKEL (reference sequence). J gave up 8 bases and V 3 bases, and 7 bases lay outside the gene matches. The CDR3 totals 15 residues.

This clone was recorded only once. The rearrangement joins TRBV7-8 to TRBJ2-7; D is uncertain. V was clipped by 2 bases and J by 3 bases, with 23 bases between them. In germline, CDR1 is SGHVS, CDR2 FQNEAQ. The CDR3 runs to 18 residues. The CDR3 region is CASSLLLAAGNLIYEQYF. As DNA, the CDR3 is TGTGCCAGCAGCTTACTTTTGGCAGCTGGTAACCTAATCTACGAGCAGTACTTC.

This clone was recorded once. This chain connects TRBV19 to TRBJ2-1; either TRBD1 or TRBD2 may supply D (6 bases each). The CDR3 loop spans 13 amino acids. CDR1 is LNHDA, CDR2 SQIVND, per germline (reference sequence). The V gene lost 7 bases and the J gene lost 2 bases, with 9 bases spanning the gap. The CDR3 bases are TGTGCCAGTACAAGGGGGGCCTACAATGAGCAGTTCTTC. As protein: CASTRGAYNEQFF.

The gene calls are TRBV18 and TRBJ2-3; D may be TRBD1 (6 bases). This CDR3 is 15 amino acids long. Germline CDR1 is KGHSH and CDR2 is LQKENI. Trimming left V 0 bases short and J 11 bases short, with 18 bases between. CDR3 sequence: CASSPPWDTGWEQYF. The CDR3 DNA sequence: TGTGCCAGCTCACCACCTTGGGACACCGGGTGGGAGCAGTATTTT.

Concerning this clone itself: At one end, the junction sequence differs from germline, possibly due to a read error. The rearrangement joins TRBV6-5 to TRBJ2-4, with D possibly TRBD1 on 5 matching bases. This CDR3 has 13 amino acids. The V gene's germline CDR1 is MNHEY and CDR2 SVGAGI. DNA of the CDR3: TGTGCCAGCAGTCCCCTGGCGACAGTCCCCTCTGATTTC. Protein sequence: CASSPLATVPSDF.

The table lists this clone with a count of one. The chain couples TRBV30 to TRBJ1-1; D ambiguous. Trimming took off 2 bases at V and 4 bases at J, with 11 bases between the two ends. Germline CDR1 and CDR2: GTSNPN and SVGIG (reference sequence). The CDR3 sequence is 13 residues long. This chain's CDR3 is CAWSSGRITEAFF. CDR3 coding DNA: TGTGCCTGGAGTAGTGGCAGGATCACTGAAGCTTTCTTT.

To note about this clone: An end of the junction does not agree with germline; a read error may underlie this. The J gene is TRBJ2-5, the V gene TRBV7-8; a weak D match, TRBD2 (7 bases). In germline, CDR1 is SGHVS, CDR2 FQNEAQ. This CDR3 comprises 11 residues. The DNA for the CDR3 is TGTGCCAGCAGCCCCTGGGGGGAGGGGGACTTC. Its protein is CASSPWGEGDF.

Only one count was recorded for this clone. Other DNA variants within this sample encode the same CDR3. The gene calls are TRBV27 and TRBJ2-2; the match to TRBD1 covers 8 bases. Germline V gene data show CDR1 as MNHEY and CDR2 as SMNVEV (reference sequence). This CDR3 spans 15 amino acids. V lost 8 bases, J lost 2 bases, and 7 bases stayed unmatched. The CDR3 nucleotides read TGTGCCAGCCGACCGGGACAGGCCAACACCGGGGAGCTGTTTTTT. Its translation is CASRPGQANTGELFF.

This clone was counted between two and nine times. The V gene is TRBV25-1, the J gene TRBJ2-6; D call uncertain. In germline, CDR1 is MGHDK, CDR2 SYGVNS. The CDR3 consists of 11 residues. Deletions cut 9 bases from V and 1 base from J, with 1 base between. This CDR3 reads CASSGANVLTF. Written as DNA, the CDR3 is TGTGCCAGTTCTGGGGCCAACGTCCTGACTTTC.

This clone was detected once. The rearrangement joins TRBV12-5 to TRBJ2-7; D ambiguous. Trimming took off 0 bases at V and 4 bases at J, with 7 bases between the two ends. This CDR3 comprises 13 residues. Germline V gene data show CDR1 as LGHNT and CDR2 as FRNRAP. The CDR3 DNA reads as TGTGCTAGTGGTTTGGTACCCGAATACGAGCAGTACTTC. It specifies CASGLVPEYEQYF.

The CDR3 loop is CASSRHSGTTPYEQYF. DNA of the CDR3: TGTGCCAGCAGCCGGCACTCCGGGACTACTCCCTACGAGCAGTACTTC. V gene TRBV6-2 or TRBV6-3 combines with J gene TRBJ2-7; TRBD2 matches 7 bases. V lost 6 bases and J lost 2; bases outside the gene matches: 13. CDR1 MNHEY and CDR2 SVGEGT come from the germline V gene. The CDR3 has 16 residues.